The present TCR beta chain was sequenced within a study of blood T cell repertoires in COVID-19. Study information: Specimens from acute and convalescent COVID-19 originated in the United States, Italy and Spain. Nucleic acid was either cDNA or gDNA, and it came from T cells, B-cell-depleted T cells, or PBMCs.

Original processing methods: By means of reference gene primer amplification, nucleated cell counts were estimated. Assay: immunoSEQ multiplex PCR; the TCRdb copy retains only in-frame clones and omits some. V and J calls plus clone size are reproduced from that table; the DNA served to infer D and trimming. Counted here are tens of thousands of clones, 85% to 90% occurring once; the ten biggest clones make up about 1.4%. This clone was observed once. The germline CDR1 and CDR2 sequences are ENHRY and SYGVKD. The CDR3 consists of 11 residues. The V and J ends lost 4 bases and 6 bases respectively, with 5 bases between them.

The TCR was taken from a man between 60 and 70 years old with acute or convalescent COVID-19. The sample taken for sequencing was peripheral blood. J is TRBJ2-3 and V is TRBV10-3; D ambiguous. The CDR3, as DNA: TGTGCCATCAGTGGGCGGGATACGCAGTATTTT. This gives the protein CAISGRDTQYF.